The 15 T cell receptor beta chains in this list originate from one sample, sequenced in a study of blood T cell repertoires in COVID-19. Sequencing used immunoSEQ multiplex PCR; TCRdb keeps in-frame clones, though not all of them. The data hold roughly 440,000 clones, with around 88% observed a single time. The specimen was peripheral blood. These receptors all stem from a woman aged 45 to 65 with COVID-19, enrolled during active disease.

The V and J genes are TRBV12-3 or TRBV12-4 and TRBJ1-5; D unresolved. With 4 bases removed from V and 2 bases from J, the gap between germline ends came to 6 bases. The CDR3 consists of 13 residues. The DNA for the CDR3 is TGTGCCAGCAGTTCCGAGGGCAATCAGCCCCAGCATTTT. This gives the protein CASSSEGNQPQHF.

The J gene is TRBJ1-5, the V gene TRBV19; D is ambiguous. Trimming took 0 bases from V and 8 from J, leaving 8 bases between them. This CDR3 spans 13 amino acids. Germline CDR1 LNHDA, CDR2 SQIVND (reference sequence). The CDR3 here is CASSIESSKPQHF. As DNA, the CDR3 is TGTGCCAGTAGTATAGAGAGTTCCAAGCCCCAGCATTTT.

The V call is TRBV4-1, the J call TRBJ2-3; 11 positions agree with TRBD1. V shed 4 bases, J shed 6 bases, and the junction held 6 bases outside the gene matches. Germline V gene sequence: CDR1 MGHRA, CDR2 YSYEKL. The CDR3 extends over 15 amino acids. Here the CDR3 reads CASSPGQGAGDTQYF. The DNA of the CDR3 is TGCGCCAGCAGCCCCGGACAGGGGGCAGGGGATACGCAGTATTTT.

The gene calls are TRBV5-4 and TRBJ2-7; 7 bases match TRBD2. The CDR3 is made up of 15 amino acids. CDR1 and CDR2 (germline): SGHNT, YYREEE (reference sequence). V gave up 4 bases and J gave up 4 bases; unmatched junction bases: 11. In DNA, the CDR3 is TGTGCCAGCAGCCCGGGGCCGGGGGGTATTTACGAGCAGTACTTC. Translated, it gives CASSPGPGGIYEQYF.

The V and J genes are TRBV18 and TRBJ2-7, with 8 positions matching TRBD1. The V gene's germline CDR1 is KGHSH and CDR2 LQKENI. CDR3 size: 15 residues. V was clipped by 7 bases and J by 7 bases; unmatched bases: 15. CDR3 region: CASFSGTGPMYEQYF. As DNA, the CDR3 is TGTGCCAGCTTTTCCGGGACAGGCCCTATGTATGAGCAGTACTTC.

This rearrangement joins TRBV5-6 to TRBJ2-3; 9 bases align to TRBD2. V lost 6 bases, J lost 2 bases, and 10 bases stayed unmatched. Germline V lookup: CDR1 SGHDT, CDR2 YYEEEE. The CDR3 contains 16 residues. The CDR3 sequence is CASTGGVAGVTDTQYF. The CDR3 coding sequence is TGTGCCAGCACCGGTGGGGTAGCGGGGGTCACAGATACGCAGTATTTT.

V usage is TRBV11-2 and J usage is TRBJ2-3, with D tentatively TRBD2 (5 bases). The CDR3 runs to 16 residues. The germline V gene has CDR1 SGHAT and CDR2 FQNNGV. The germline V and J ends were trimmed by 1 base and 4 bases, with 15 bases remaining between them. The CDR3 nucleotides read TGTGCCAGCAGCTTAGGTCTTGCCAAGGAGGCAGATACGCAGTATTTT. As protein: CASSLGLAKEADTQYF.

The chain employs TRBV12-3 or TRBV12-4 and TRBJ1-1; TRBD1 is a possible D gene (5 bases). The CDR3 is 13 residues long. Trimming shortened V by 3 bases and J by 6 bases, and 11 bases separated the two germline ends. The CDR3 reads CASSLTAGSEAFF. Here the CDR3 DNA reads TGTGCCAGCAGTTTGACAGCGGGGTCTGAAGCTTTCTTT.

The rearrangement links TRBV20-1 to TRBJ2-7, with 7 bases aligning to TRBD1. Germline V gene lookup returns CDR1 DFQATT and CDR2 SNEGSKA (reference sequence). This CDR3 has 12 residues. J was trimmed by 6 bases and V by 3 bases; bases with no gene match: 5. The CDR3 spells CSASLTGLEQYF. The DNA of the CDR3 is TGCAGTGCTAGTCTGACAGGGCTCGAGCAGTACTTC.

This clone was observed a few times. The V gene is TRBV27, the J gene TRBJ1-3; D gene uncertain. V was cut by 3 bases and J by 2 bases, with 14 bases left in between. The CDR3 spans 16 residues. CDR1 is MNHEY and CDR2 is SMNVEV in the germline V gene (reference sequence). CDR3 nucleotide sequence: TGTGCCAGCAGTTTTCTCCCCCCACAGACTGGAAACACCATATATTTT. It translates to CASSFLPPQTGNTIYF.

The CDR3 here is CATKGARGYGYTF. CDR3 coding DNA: TGTGCCACCAAGGGGGCGCGAGGCTATGGCTACACCTTC. The gene calls are TRBV19 and TRBJ1-2, with 7 positions matching TRBD1. This CDR3 has 13 amino acids. The germline V gene has CDR1 LNHDA and CDR2 SQIVND (reference sequence). V trimming: 10 bases; J trimming: 4 bases; junction bases outside the gene matches: 9.

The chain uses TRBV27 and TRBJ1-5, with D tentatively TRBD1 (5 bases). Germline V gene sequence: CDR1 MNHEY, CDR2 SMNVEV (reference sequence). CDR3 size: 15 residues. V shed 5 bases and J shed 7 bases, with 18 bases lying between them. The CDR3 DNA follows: TGTGCCAGCAGTCGAGGGACTGCCTATGAACAGCCCCAGCATTTT. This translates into CASSRGTAYEQPQHF.

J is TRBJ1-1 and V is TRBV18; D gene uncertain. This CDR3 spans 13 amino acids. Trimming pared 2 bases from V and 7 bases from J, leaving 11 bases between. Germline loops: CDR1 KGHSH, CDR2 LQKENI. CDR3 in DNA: TGTGCCAGCTCACCATATAACAGCTATGAAGCTTTCTTT. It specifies CASSPYNSYEAFF.

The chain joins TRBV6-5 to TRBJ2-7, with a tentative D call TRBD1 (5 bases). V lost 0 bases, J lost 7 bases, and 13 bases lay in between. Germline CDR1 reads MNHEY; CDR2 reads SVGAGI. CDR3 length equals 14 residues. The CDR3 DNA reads TGTGCCAGCAGTTACTCGATACAGGTCCAGGAGCAGTACTTC. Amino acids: CASSYSIQVQEQYF.

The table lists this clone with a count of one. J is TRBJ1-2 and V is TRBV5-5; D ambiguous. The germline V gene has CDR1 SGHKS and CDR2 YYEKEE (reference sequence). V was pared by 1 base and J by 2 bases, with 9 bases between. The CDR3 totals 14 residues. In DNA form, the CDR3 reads TGTGCCAGCAGCTTGTTGGGCCAGAACTATGGCTACACCTTC. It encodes CASSLLGQNYGYTF.